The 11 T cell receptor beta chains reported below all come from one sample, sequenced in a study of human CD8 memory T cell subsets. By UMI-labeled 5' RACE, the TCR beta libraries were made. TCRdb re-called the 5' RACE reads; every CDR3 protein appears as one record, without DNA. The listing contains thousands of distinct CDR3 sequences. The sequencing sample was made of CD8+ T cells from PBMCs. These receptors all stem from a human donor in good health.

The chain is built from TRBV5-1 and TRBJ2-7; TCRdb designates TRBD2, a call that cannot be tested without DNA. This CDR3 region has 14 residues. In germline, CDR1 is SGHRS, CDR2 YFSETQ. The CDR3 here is CASSWIAGGGEQYF.

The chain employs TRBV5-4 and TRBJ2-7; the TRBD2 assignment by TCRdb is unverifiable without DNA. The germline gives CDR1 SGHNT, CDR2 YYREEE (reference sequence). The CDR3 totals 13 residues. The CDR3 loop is CASSLRETEEQYF.

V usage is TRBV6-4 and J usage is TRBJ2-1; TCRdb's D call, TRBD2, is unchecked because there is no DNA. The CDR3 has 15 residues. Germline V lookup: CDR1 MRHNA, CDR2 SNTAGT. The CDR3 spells CASSVTSGDYNEQFF.

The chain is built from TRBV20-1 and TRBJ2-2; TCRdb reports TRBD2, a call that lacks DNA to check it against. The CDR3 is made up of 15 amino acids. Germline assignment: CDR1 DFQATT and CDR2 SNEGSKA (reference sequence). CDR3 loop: CSARASGRDTGELFF.

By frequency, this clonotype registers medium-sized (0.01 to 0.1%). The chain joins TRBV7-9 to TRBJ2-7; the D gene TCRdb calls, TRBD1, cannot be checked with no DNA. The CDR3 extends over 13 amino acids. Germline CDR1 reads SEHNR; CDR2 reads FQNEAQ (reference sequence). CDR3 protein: CASSWGGDYEQYF. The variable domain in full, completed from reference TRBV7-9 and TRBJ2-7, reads DTGVSQNPRHKITKRGQNVTFRCDPISEHNRLYWYRQTLGQGPEFLTYFQNEAQLEKSRLLSDRFSAERPKGSFSTLEIQRTEQGDSAMYLCASSWGGDYEQYFGPGTRLTVT.

The chain's CDR3 is CSVETFGRDPLNTGELFF. The rearrangement uses TRBV29-1 and TRBJ2-2; no DNA is available, so the TRBD1 call from TCRdb remains unchecked. The CDR3 contains 18 residues. The germline V gene has CDR1 SQVTM and CDR2 ANQGSEA.

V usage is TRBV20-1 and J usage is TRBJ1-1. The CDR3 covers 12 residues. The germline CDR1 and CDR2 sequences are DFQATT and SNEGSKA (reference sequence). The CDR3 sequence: CSAGLGETEAFF.

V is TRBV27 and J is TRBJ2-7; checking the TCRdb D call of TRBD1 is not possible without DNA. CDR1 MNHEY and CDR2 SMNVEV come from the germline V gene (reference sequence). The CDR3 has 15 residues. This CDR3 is CASSLAGGWTYEQYF.

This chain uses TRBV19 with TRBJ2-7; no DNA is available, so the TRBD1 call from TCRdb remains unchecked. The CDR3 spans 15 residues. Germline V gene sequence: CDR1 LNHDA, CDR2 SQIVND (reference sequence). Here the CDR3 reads CASSMLTVGGDEQYF.

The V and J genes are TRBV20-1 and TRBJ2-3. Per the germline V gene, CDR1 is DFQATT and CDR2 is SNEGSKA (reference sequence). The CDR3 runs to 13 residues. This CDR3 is CSARDIGTDTQYF.

CDR3 residues: CASSQGSGVLDYEQYF. V and J are TRBV3-1 and TRBJ2-7; the D call of TRBD2 rests on TCRdb alone, since no DNA is present to check it. CDR1 LGHDT and CDR2 YNNKEL come from the germline V gene (reference sequence). The CDR3 length is 16 residues.